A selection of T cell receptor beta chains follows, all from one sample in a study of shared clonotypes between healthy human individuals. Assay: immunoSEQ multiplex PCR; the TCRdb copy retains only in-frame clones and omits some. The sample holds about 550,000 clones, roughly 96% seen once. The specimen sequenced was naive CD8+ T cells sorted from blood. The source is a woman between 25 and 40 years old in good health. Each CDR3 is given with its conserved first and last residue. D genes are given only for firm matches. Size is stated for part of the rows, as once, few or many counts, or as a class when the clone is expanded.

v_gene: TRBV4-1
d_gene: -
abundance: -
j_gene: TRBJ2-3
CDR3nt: TGCGCCAGCAGCCGCACAGGGTTGCCCACAGATACGCAGTATTTT
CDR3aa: CASSRTGLPTDTQYF

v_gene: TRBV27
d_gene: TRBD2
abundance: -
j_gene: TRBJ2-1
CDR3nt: TGTGCCAGCAGTTCGGGGACTAGCGGGATAAATGAGCAGTTCTTC
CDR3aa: CASSSGTSGINEQFF

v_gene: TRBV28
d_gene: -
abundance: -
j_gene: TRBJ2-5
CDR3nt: TGTGCCAGCAGTGCCGGGTCCGAGACCCAGTACTTC
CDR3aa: CASSAGSETQYF

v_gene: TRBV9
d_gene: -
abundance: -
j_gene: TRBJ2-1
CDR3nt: TGTGCCAGCAGCAAATTCCGGGAGTGGATCTACAATGAGCAGTTCTTC
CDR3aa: CASSKFREWIYNEQFF

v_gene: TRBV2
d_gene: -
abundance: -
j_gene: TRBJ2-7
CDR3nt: TGTGCCAGCAGGTGGTCCAACGAGCAGTACTTC
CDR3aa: CASRWSNEQYF

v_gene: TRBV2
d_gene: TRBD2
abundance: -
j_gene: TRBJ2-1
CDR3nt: TGTGCCAGCAGTGAAAGGTCTAGCGGGGGATACTACAATGAGCAGTTCTTC
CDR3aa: CASSERSSGGYYNEQFF

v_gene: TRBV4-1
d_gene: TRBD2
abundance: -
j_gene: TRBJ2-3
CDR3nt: TGCGCCAGCAGCCTCCTAGCGGGAGAGGTCACAGATACGCAGTATTTT
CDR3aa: CASSLLAGEVTDTQYF

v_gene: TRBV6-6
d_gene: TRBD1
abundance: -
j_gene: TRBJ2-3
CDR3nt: TGTGCCAGCAGTAGACAGGGTCGGACAGATACGCAGTATTTT
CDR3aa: CASSRQGRTDTQYF

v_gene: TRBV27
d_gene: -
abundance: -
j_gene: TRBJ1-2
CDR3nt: TGTGCCAGCAGGGGCCGGGAAAACTATGGCTACACCTTC
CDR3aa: CASRGRENYGYTF

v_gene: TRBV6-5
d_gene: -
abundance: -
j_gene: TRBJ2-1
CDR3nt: TGTGCCAGCAGTTATACGGGGGCCGAATGGAATGAGCAGTTCTTC
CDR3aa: CASSYTGAEWNEQFF

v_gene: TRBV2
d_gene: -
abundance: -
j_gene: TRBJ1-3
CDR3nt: TGTGCCACCATCCCGGGACATAGCTCTGGAAACACCATATATTTT
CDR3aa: CATIPGHSSGNTIYF

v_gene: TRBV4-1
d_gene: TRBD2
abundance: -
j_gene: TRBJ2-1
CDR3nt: TGCGCCAGCAGCCCATGGACTAGCGGAAGATCCTACAATGAGCAGTTCTTC
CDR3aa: CASSPWTSGRSYNEQFF

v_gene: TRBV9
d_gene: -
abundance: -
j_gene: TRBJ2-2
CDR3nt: TGTGCCAGCAGCGTAGCGGGGTTCGGGGAGCTGTTTTTT
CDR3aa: CASSVAGFGELFF

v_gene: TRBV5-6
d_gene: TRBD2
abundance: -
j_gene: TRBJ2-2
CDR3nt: TGTGCCAGCAGCTTGGAACTAGCGGGCGACACCGGGGAGCTGTTTTTT
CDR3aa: CASSLELAGDTGELFF

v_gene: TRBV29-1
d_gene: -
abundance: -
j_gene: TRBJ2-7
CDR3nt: TGCAGCGTTAGGGGTACCCACTACGAGCAGTACTTC
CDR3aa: CSVRGTHYEQYF

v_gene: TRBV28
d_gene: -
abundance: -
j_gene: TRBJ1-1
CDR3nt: TGTGCCAGCAGTTCTTTGGAAAACACTGAAGCTTTCTTT
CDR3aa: CASSSLENTEAFF

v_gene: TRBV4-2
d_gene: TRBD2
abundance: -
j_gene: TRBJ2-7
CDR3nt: TGTGCCAGCAGCCAAGTCCTTCCTAGCGGGTACTACGAGCAGTACTTC
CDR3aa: CASSQVLPSGYYEQYF

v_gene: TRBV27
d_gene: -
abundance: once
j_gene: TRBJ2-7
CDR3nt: TGTGCCAGCAGTTTATCGACCCCACTAGCATTCAACTACGAGCAGTACTTC
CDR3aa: CASSLSTPLAFNYEQYF

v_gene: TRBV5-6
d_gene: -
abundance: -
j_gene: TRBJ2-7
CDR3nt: TGTGCCAGCAGTACGACAGAGCAATACGAGCAGTACTTC
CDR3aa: CASSTTEQYEQYF

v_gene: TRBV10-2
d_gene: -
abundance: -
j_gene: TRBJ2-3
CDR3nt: TGCGCCAGCAGCCACGGGACATTCAGCACAGATACGCAGTATTTT
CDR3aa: CASSHGTFSTDTQYF

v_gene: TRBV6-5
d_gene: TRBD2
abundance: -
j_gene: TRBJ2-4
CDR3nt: TGTGCCAGCAGGGAAAAGCGGGAGAATAACATTCAGTACTTC
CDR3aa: CASREKRENNIQYF

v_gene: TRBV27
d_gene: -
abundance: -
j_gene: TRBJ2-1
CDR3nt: TGTGCCAGCAGTTTTCGGAGCTCCTACAATGAGCAGTTCTTC
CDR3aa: CASSFRSSYNEQFF

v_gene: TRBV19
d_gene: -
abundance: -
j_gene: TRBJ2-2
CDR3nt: TGTGCCAGTAGTATAGCCGAACCCGGGGAGCTGTTTTTT
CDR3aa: CASSIAEPGELFF

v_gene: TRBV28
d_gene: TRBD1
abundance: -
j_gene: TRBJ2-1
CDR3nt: TGTGCCAGCAGTCCGACAGGGGGTGACAATGAGCAGTTCTTC
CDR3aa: CASSPTGGDNEQFF

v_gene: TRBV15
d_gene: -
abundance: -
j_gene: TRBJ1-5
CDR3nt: TGTGCCACCAGCCCCCGCGGGGAGGGCCATCAGCCCCAGCATTTT
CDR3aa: CATSPRGEGHQPQHF

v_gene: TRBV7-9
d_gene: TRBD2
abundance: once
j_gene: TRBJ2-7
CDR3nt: TGTGCCAGCAGCTGGGGCGGGAGGGCCTACGAGCAGTACTTC
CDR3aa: CASSWGGRAYEQYF

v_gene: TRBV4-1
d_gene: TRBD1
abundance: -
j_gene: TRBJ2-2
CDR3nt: TGCGCCAGCAGCCAAGAACCGACAGGGGGCAGCGGGGAGCTGTTTTTT
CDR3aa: CASSQEPTGGSGELFF

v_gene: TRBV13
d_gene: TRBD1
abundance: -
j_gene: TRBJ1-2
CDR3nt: TGTGCCAGCAGGAGACAGGGGTTTACTGGCTACACCTTC
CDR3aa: CASRRQGFTGYTF

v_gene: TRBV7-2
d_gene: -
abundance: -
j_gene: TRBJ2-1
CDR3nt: TGTGCCAGCAGCCGGGTAGCCGACTCTACCGCCTACAATGAGCAGTTCTTC
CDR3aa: CASSRVADSTAYNEQFF

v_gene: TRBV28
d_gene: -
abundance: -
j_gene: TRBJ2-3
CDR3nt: TGTGCCAGCAGTTTATCTTCCGGGCCTGGCACAGATACGCAGTATTTT
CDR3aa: CASSLSSGPGTDTQYF

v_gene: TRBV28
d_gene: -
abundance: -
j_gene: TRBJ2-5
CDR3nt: TGTGCCAGCAGTTTTTTTATTTCAGCGGACCCAGAGACCCAGTACTTC
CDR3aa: CASSFFISADPETQYF

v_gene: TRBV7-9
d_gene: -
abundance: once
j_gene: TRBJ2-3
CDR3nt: TGTGCCAGCAGCTTAGGGAATGGGGGGGATACGCAGTATTTT
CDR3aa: CASSLGNGGDTQYF

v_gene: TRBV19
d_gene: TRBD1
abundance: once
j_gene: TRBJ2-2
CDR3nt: TGTGCCAGTAACCATTGGGACAGAAAGACCGGGGAGCTGTTTTTT
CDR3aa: CASNHWDRKTGELFF

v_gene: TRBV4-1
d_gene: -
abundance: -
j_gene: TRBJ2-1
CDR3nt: TGCGCCAGCAGCCCCAAAGGGGGCTCCTACAATGAGCAGTTCTTC
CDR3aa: CASSPKGGSYNEQFF

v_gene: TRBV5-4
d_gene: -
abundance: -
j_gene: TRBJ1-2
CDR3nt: TGTGCCAGCAGCTTGGGCTTCAGGCACCCGGAGGGCTACACCTTC
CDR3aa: CASSLGFRHPEGYTF

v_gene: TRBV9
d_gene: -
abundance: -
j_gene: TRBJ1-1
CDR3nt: TGTGCCAGCAGCGACGGGTCTACCCTGAACACTGAAGCTTTCTTT
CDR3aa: CASSDGSTLNTEAFF

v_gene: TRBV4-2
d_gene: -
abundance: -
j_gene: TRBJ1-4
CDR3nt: TGTGCCAGCAGCACAGGGTGGGCTAATGAAAAACTGTTTTTT
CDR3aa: CASSTGWANEKLFF

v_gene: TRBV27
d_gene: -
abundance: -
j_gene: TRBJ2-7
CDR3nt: TGTGCCAGCAGTTTTTCGGGTGATTACGAGCAGTACTTC
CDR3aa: CASSFSGDYEQYF

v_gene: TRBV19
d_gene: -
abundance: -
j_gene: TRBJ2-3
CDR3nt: TGTGCCAGTAGTCAGGTCGGGACACCCGATACGCAGTATTTT
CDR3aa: CASSQVGTPDTQYF

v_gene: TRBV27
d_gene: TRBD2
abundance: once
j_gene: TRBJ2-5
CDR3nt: TGTGCCAGCAGTTTATCGGAGGGTAGCGGGAGGTACTTC
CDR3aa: CASSLSEGSGRYF

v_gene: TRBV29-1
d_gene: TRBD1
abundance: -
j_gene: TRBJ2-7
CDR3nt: TGCAGCGTCATGACAGGGTCCGGCGAGCAGTACTTC
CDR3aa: CSVMTGSGEQYF

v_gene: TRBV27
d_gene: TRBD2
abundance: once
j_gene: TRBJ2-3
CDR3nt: TGTGCCAGCAGTTTATTAGCGGGAGTTACAGATACGCAGTATTTT
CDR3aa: CASSLLAGVTDTQYF

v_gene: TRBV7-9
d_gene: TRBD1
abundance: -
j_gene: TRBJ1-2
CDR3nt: TGTGCCAGCAGCGCCGCCGCGACAGGGTGGGATGGCTACACCTTC
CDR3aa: CASSAAATGWDGYTF

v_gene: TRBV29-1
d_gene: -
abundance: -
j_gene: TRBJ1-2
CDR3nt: TGCAGCGCCAGGGACACGGCTAACTATGGCTACACCTTC
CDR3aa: CSARDTANYGYTF

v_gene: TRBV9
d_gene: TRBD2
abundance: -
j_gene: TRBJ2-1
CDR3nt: TGTGCCAGCAGCCCACGGTTGGCTAGCGGGGTTGAGCAGTTCTTC
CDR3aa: CASSPRLASGVEQFF

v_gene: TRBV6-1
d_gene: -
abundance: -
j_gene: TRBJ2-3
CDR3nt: TGTGCCAGCAGTGAAGTCGGACAGATAGGGGCAGATACGCAGTATTTT
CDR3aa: CASSEVGQIGADTQYF

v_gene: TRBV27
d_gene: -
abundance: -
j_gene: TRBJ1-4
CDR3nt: TGTGCCAGCAGTTTCCTAGGAGCTAATGAAAAACTGTTTTTT
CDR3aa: CASSFLGANEKLFF

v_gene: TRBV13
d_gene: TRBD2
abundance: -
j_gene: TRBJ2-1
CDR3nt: TGTGCCAGCAGCACCTCCCCTAGCGGACACAATGAGCAGTTCTTC
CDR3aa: CASSTSPSGHNEQFF

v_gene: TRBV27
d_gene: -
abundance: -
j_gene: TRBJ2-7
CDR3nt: TGTGCCAGCAGTTTATTGGACGGACTGGGGGAGCAGTACTTC
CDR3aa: CASSLLDGLGEQYF

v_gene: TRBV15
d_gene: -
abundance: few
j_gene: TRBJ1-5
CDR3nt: TGTGCCACCAGCAGAGATCTGGGGGTCGATCAGCCCCAGCATTTT
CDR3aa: CATSRDLGVDQPQHF

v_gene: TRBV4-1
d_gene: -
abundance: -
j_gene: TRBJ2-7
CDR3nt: TGCGCCAGCAGCCATCATAGCCAGGGACACTACGAGCAGTACTTC
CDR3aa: CASSHHSQGHYEQYF

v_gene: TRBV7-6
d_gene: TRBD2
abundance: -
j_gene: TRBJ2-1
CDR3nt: TGTGCCAGCAGCGGCGAACTAGCGGCTTCCAATGAGCAGTTCTTC
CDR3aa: CASSGELAASNEQFF

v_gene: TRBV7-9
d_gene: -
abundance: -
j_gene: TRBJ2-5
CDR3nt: TGTGCCAGCAGCTTAGTAATCCAGGGACAAGAGACCCAGTACTTC
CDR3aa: CASSLVIQGQETQYF

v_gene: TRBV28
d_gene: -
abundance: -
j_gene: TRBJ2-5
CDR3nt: TGTGCCAGCAGTCCCCGATGGGGGAAATATGTGGAGACCCAGTACTTC
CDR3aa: CASSPRWGKYVETQYF

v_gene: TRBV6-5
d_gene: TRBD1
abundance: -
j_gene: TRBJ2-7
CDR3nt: TGTGCCAGCAGTGCAGACAGGGTCGAGCAGTACTTC
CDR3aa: CASSADRVEQYF

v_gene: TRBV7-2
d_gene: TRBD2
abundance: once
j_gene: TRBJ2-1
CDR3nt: TGTGCCAGCAGCTTGGGGACTAACAATGAGCAGTTCTTC
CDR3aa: CASSLGTNNEQFF

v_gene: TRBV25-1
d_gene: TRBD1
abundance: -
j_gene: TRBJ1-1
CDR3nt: TGTGCCAGCAGGGACAGGATGAACACTGAAGCTTTCTTT
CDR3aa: CASRDRMNTEAFF

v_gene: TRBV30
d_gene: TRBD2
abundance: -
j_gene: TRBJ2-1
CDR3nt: TGTGCCTGGGGGGGGAGACTAGCCACCTACAATGAGCAGTTCTTC
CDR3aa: CAWGGRLATYNEQFF

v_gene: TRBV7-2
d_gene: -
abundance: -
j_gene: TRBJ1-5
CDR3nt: TGTGCCAGCAGCTTATCCAGGGGTAGCAATCAGCCCCAGCATTTT
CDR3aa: CASSLSRGSNQPQHF